Below are 26 T cell receptor beta chains sequenced from a single sample in a study of fetal regulatory T cell absence and autoimmunity. Repertoires were generated with immunoSEQ multiplex PCR, while TCRdb's copy carries only in-frame clones and drops some. Of 95,000 or so clones in the sample, about three quarters are singletons; the top ten hold 1.5% to 2%. What was sequenced was pancreas tissue. These TCRs come from a male donor with IPEX syndrome.

This clone was observed a few times. The chain employs TRBV19 and TRBJ1-1; D unresolved. V was cut by 8 bases and J by 0 bases, with 7 bases left in between. Germline CDR1 and CDR2: LNHDA and SQIVND (reference sequence). CDR3 length: 12 residues. CDR3 region: CASGRLNTEAFF. In DNA, the CDR3 is TGTGCCAGTGGACGGTTGAACACTGAAGCTTTCTTT.

The genes are TRBV6-4 and TRBJ2-3; 8 positions agree with TRBD1. The CDR3 spans 14 residues. V lost 0 bases to trimming and J lost 6 bases; unmatched junction nucleotides: 2. Per germline, CDR1 MRHNA and CDR2 SNTAGT. This CDR3 is CASSDSPGGDTQYF. CDR3 bases: TGTGCCAGCAGTGACTCTCCAGGGGGCGATACGCAGTATTTT.

This clone was picked up many times. The rearrangement links TRBV7-2 to TRBJ2-7; D is undetermined. Germline V gives CDR1 SGHTA, CDR2 FQGNSA. The CDR3 sequence is 12 residues long. Trimming took 4 bases from V and 4 from J, leaving 8 bases between them. The CDR3 spells CASSSDGYEQYF. The CDR3, as DNA: TGTGCCAGCAGCTCAGACGGATACGAGCAGTACTTC.

This chain uses TRBV7-9 with TRBJ1-2, with 8 bases identical to TRBD1. The germline gives CDR1 SEHNR, CDR2 FQNEAQ (reference sequence). V lost 3 bases and J lost 2; bases outside the gene matches: 5. This CDR3 spans 15 amino acids. In DNA, the CDR3 is TGTGCCAGCAGCTTTCGACAGGGGAGGAACTATGGCTACACCTTC. Translated, it gives CASSFRQGRNYGYTF.

Here the CDR3 reads CAISDGIQGLRNTIYF. The CDR3 region has the DNA TGTGCCATCAGTGATGGTATACAGGGTCTTCGAAACACCATATATTTT. The gene calls are TRBV10-3 and TRBJ1-3; the D gene is possibly TRBD1 (6 bases). The ends were cut back, 3 bases at V and 5 bases at J, with 17 bases in the middle. The CDR3 contains 16 residues. Germline lookup yields CDR1 ENHRY and CDR2 SYGVKD.

This clone appeared a few times. The genes are TRBV4-2 and TRBJ1-1; the D gene is possibly TRBD1 (6 bases). Germline CDR1 reads LGHNA; CDR2 reads YNFKEQ. This CDR3 spans 15 amino acids. Trimming removed 4 bases from V and 3 bases from J, with 15 bases in between. CDR3 nucleotides: TGTGCCAGCAGCCCCTGGAGGGGGGAGCACACTGAAGCTTTCTTT. Translating gives CASSPWRGEHTEAFF.

The chain combines TRBV6-6 with TRBJ2-3; D might be TRBD2 (6 bases). The CDR3 totals 14 residues. Trimming removed 2 bases at V and 9 bases at J, with 15 bases between. Germline CDR1 is MNHNY and CDR2 is SVGAGI (reference sequence). The CDR3 DNA reads TGTGCCAGCAGTTACCCGGGAAGGGGAGGCACGCAGTATTTT. Translation: CASSYPGRGGTQYF.

This clone appeared a few times. V is TRBV9 and J is TRBJ2-2; 7 bases fit TRBD1. Germline lookup yields CDR1 SGDLS and CDR2 YYNGEE. Trimming took 3 bases from V and 4 from J; bases not matched to a gene: 0. The CDR3 is 13 residues long. CDR3 residues: CASSDRGTGELFF. In DNA form, the CDR3 reads TGTGCCAGCAGCGACAGGGGCACCGGGGAGCTGTTTTTT.

The V gene is TRBV25-1, the J gene TRBJ2-1, with 8 bases that match TRBD2. Germline CDR1 and CDR2: MGHDK and SYGVNS. The junction had 3 bases not matched to a gene; V was cut back by 1 base and J by 1 base. This CDR3 is built from 16 residues. The CDR3 coding sequence is TGTGCCAGCAGTGAATCCCCTAGCGGGTCCTACAATGAGCAGTTCTTC. This translates into CASSESPSGSYNEQFF. Drawing the rest from reference TRBV25-1 and TRBJ2-1, the complete variable domain is EADIYQTPRYLVIGTGKKITLECSQTMGHDKMYWYQQDPGMELHLIHYSYGVNSTEKGDLSSESTVSRIRTEHFPLTLESARPSHTSQYLCASSESPSGSYNEQFFGPGTRLTVL.

The V and J genes are TRBV4-2 and TRBJ2-5; tentative D call: TRBD2 (5 bases). Trimming took 4 bases from V and 5 from J, leaving 17 bases between them. This CDR3 spans 15 amino acids. The germline gives CDR1 LGHNA, CDR2 YNFKEQ. DNA of the CDR3: TGTGCCAGCAGCCCACGAGGACGGGGATCGGAGACCCAGTACTTC. Translating it yields CASSPRGRGSETQYF.

The V call is TRBV5-4, the J call TRBJ2-5; no clear D. The CDR3 totals 13 residues. V dropped 4 bases and J dropped 5 bases, with 12 bases sitting between them. Germline CDR1 and CDR2: SGHNT and YYREEE (reference sequence). CDR3 protein: CASSPLSGETQYF. As DNA, the CDR3 is TGTGCCAGCAGCCCTTTATCTGGGGAGACCCAGTACTTC. The entire variable domain, with the rest obtained from reference TRBV5-4 and TRBJ2-5, is as follows: ETGVTQSPTHLIKTRGQQVTLRCSSQSGHNTVSWYQQALGQGPQFIFQYYREEENGRGNFPPRFSGLQFPNYSSELNVNALELDDSALYLCASSPLSGETQYFGPGTRLLVL.

About this clone itself: At the DNA level, this CDR3 is encoded by other sequences in the same sample as well. The chain has TRBV27 and TRBJ2-3, with D perhaps assigned TRBD1 or TRBD2 (5 bases each). Trimming removed 5 bases at V and 1 base at J, with 13 bases between. The CDR3 spans 15 residues. CDR1 is MNHEY, CDR2 SMNVEV, per germline (reference sequence). DNA for the CDR3: TGTGCCAGCAGTCTCCGGGGCAGGGGCACAGATACGCAGTATTTT. Translated: CASSLRGRGTDTQYF.

The chain recombines TRBV12-5 with TRBJ2-1; 13 nucleotides line up with TRBD2. V shed 2 bases and J 7 bases; nucleotides not matched to a gene: 11. Germline CDR1 and CDR2: LGHNT and FRNRAP. This CDR3 is 18 amino acids long. The CDR3 nucleotides are TGTGCTAGTGGTTTGCCAAGTGGACTAGCGGGAGTTAGGAATGAGCAGTTCTTC. It is translated as CASGLPSGLAGVRNEQFF. Complete variable domain (other parts from reference TRBV12-5 and TRBJ2-1): DARVTQTPRHKVTEMGQEVTMRCQPILGHNTVFWYRQTMMQGLELLAYFRNRAPLDDSGMPKDRFSAEMPDATLATLKIQPSEPRDSAVYFCASGLPSGLAGVRNEQFFGPGTRLTVL.

The rearrangement uses TRBV11-2 and TRBJ2-7, with 7 bases fitting TRBD2. The CDR3 totals 13 residues. Germline lookup yields CDR1 SGHAT and CDR2 FQNNGV. After removal of 3 bases from V and 7 bases from J, the junction contained 6 bases not matched to a gene. CDR3 DNA sequence: TGTGCCAGCAGCTTCGGTAGCGGGTGGGAGCAGTACTTC. Its translation: CASSFGSGWEQYF. The entire variable domain, with the rest obtained from reference TRBV11-2 and TRBJ2-7, is as follows: EAGVAQSPRYKIIEKRQSVAFWCNPISGHATLYWYQQILGQGPKLLIQFQNNGVVDDSQLPKDRFSAERLKGVDSTLKIQPAKLEDSAVYLCASSFGSGWEQYFGPGTRLTVT.

This chain connects TRBV19 to TRBJ2-5; TRBD2 matches 10 bases. Per the germline V gene, CDR1 is LNHDA and CDR2 is SQIVND (reference sequence). This CDR3 region has 14 residues. With 6 bases clipped from V and 5 bases from J, the junction kept 6 bases outside the gene matches. DNA of the CDR3: TGTGCCAGTAGGTCTAGCGGGAGTCGGGAGACCCAGTACTTC. Amino acids: CASRSSGSRETQYF.

V gene TRBV7-9 combines with J gene TRBJ1-2; TRBD1 matches 11 bases. The ends lost 2 bases at V and 7 bases at J; junction bases unmatched: 6. CDR3 length equals 15 residues. The germline CDR1 and CDR2 sequences are SEHNR and FQNEAQ (reference sequence). The CDR3 DNA is TGTGCCAGCAGCTTAAGGGACAGGGGGGATAGTGGCTACACCTTC. Translating gives CASSLRDRGDSGYTF.

The rearrangement links TRBV19 to TRBJ2-2; 13 positions agree with TRBD2. V shed 4 bases, J shed 3 bases, and the junction held 5 bases outside the gene matches. The CDR3 consists of 17 residues. Per the germline V gene, CDR1 is LNHDA and CDR2 is SQIVND (reference sequence). The CDR3, as DNA: TGTGCCAGTAGTAACGGACTAGCGGGAGTGTACACCGGGGAGCTGTTTTTT. Protein product: CASSNGLAGVYTGELFF.

In its sample, this clone was seen a few times. J is TRBJ2-7 and V is TRBV11-3, with 8 bases matching TRBD2. This CDR3 is built from 15 residues. Germline V CDR1 and CDR2: SGHNT, YENEEA. The ends lost 4 bases at V and 1 base at J; junction bases unmatched: 6. This CDR3 reads CASSSKTSGSYEQYF. In DNA form, the CDR3 reads TGTGCCAGCAGCTCAAAAACTAGCGGTTCCTACGAGCAGTACTTC.

This clone appeared a few times. The chain carries TRBV6-1 and TRBJ2-1; 11 nucleotides agree with TRBD2. Germline lookup yields CDR1 MNHNS and CDR2 SASEGT. This CDR3 spans 18 amino acids. After removal of 3 bases from V and 0 bases from J, the junction contained 7 bases not matched to a gene. The CDR3 DNA reads TGTGCCAGCAGTGACAGGACTAGCGGGTGGAGCTCCTACAATGAGCAGTTCTTC. Amino acid sequence: CASSDRTSGWSSYNEQFF.

Only one count was recorded for this clone. The rearrangement joins TRBV13 to TRBJ1-5, with D unresolved. Germline loops: CDR1 PRHDT, CDR2 FYEKMQ (reference sequence). Trimming took 0 bases from V and 3 from J, leaving 3 bases between them. This CDR3 region has 13 residues. This chain's CDR3 is CASSLGLNQPQHF. Here the CDR3 DNA reads TGTGCCAGCAGCTTAGGCCTCAATCAGCCCCAGCATTTT.

The rearrangement links TRBV29-1 to TRBJ2-2; D is unclear. Germline V lookup: CDR1 SQVTM, CDR2 ANQGSEA. This CDR3 has 13 residues. Trimming took 3 bases from V and 3 from J, leaving 8 bases between them. The CDR3 reads CSVDRLDTGELFF. The CDR3 DNA reads as TGCAGCGTTGATAGGCTGGACACCGGGGAGCTGTTTTTT.

V and J are TRBV6-6 and TRBJ2-1; D perhaps matches TRBD1 (5 bases). CDR3 length: 13 amino acids. The V and J ends lost 6 bases and 2 bases respectively, with 8 bases between them. Per germline, CDR1 MNHNY and CDR2 SVGAGI (reference sequence). CDR3 in amino acids: CASRTETYNEQFF. CDR3 DNA sequence: TGTGCCAGCAGGACAGAAACCTACAATGAGCAGTTCTTC.

The chain joins TRBV25-1 to TRBJ2-3; D not certain. Germline V gene lookup returns CDR1 MGHDK and CDR2 SYGVNS. This CDR3 has 15 amino acids. Trimming took off 1 base at V and 0 bases at J, with 8 bases between the two ends. CDR3 nucleotide sequence: TGTGCCAGCAGTGAATTGTGGGGAAGCACAGATACGCAGTATTTT. Translating it yields CASSELWGSTDTQYF.

The gene calls are TRBV13 and TRBJ2-1; 12 positions agree with TRBD2. The germline V gene has CDR1 PRHDT and CDR2 FYEKMQ (reference sequence). V lost 0 bases and J lost 8; bases outside the gene matches: 2. The CDR3 loop spans 15 amino acids. In DNA form, the CDR3 reads TGTGCCAGCAGCTTAGGGCTAGCGGGAGGGTATGAGCAGTTCTTC. Its protein is CASSLGLAGGYEQFF. Full variable domain (rest looked up from reference TRBV13 and TRBJ2-1): AAGVIQSPRHLIKEKRETATLKCYPIPRHDTVYWYQQGPGQDPQFLISFYEKMQSDKGSIPDRFSAQQFSDYHSELNMSSLELGDSALYFCASSLGLAGGYEQFFGPGTRLTVL.

CDR3 coding DNA: TGTGCCAGCAGTCCCCACTCAGGCTACACCTTC. This gives the protein CASSPHSGYTF. This chain uses TRBV6-1 with TRBJ1-2; D gene unclear. CDR1 is MNHNS and CDR2 is SASEGT in the germline V gene. CDR3 length equals 11 residues. Trimming removed 5 bases from V and 8 bases from J, with 9 bases in between.

This clone was recorded once. CDR3 DNA: TGTGCCAGCAGTGCAGGTCTGGCCTCCTACAATGAGCAGTTCTTC. This translates into CASSAGLASYNEQFF. The chain has TRBV25-1 and TRBJ2-1; D not certain. Germline V CDR1 and CDR2: MGHDK, SYGVNS. V lost 4 bases and J 0 bases, leaving 10 bases between the germline ends. The CDR3 loop spans 15 amino acids. Variable domain in full (rest from reference TRBV25-1 and TRBJ2-1): EADIYQTPRYLVIGTGKKITLECSQTMGHDKMYWYQQDPGMELHLIHYSYGVNSTEKGDLSSESTVSRIRTEHFPLTLESARPSHTSQYLCASSAGLASYNEQFFGPGTRLTVL.